These 17 T cell receptor beta chains were sequenced from one sample in a study of identical twins. MiXCR, applied by TCRdb to the 5' RACE reads, yields one record per CDR3 protein. The data hold about 520,000 distinct CDR3 sequences, with around 20% observed a single time. These sequences were also reported in another study, on T cells expressing NK-cell markers.

The sequenced material came from CD4+ T cells sorted from blood. The receptor set was obtained from a woman between 18 and 30 years old in good health.

The chain employs TRBV10-3 and TRBJ2-5, with D possibly matching TRBD1 (6 bases). The germline CDR1 and CDR2 sequences are ENHRY and SYGVKD. The germline V and J ends were trimmed by 6 bases and 4 bases, with 12 bases remaining between them. The CDR3 spans 13 residues. The CDR3 region is CAIRQGQVETQYF. CDR3 in DNA: TGTGCCATCAGGCAGGGGCAGGTAGAGACCCAGTACTTC.

This clonotype was seen a few times. CDR3 in DNA: TGTGCCAGCAGCTTAGCTCTAGCGGGATTTCTCAATGAGCAGTTCTTC. Its translation: CASSLALAGFLNEQFF. The chain is built from TRBV7-9 and TRBJ2-1, with 9 bases aligning to TRBD2. Germline V lookup: CDR1 SEHNR, CDR2 FQNEAQ (reference sequence). With 0 bases clipped from V and 6 bases from J, the junction kept 6 bases outside the gene matches. There are 16 residues in the CDR3.

This clonotype turned up a few times. The rearrangement joins TRBV5-1 to TRBJ2-7; D may be TRBD1 or TRBD2 (5 bases each). The CDR3 runs 15 residues. Trimming left V 4 bases short and J 0 bases short, with 14 bases between. CDR1 SGHRS and CDR2 YFSETQ come from the germline V gene. The DNA of the CDR3 is TGCGCCAGCAGCGTTTCCGGGACCCGCTCCTACGAGCAGTACTTC. This codes for CASSVSGTRSYEQYF.

The chain is built from TRBV6-5 and TRBJ1-1; 10 nucleotides match TRBD1. The CDR3 is 16 amino acids. V was pared by 0 bases and J by 4 bases, with 5 bases of the junction left unmatched. CDR1 is MNHEY and CDR2 is SVGAGI in the germline V gene. CDR3 amino acids: CASSYSRQGAGTEAFF. DNA for the CDR3: TGTGCCAGCAGTTACTCGAGACAGGGGGCCGGCACTGAAGCTTTCTTT.

This clonotype was picked up a small number of times. The chain has TRBV4-3 and TRBJ2-3, with TRBD2 matching 7 bases. The V gene end was trimmed by 2 bases and the J gene end by 0 bases; junction bases not matched to a gene: 8. The CDR3 has 17 amino acids. From germline, CDR1 is LGHNA and CDR2 YSLEER. The CDR3 DNA sequence: TGCGCCAGCAGCCAACCTACCAGCGGGGTCAGCACAGATACGCAGTATTTT. Its protein product is CASSQPTSGVSTDTQYF.

This chain links TRBV19 with TRBJ2-7, with 7 positions matching TRBD2. V was pared by 11 bases and J by 3 bases, with 16 bases of the junction left unmatched. Germline V gives CDR1 LNHDA, CDR2 SQIVND (reference sequence). This CDR3 is 15 amino acids long. CDR3 nucleotides: TGTGCCTCTAGCCTGGCAGCGGGAAGTCGCTACGAGCAGTACTTC. This translates into CASSLAAGSRYEQYF.

This clonotype was detected a few times. J is TRBJ2-7 and V is TRBV5-1, with 10 bases aligning to TRBD2. J gave up 3 bases and V 4 bases, and 7 bases lay outside the gene matches. CDR1 and CDR2 from the germline V gene are SGHRS and YFSETQ. The CDR3 consists of 15 residues. Here the CDR3 reads CASSTDPSGSYEQYF. DNA for the CDR3: TGCGCCAGCAGCACCGATCCTAGCGGGAGCTACGAGCAGTACTTC.

This clonotype appeared a few times. CDR3 sequence reads: CASSPGLMEETQYF. CDR3 in DNA: TGTGCCAGCAGCCCGGGACTGATGGAAGAGACCCAGTACTTC. The V gene is TRBV5-6, the J gene TRBJ2-5; TRBD2 is a possible D gene (6 bases). Germline CDR1 reads SGHDT; CDR2 reads YYEEEE. The CDR3 is 14 amino acids. Trimming left V 4 bases short and J 3 bases short, with 13 bases between.

V and J are TRBV7-2 and TRBJ2-2; 11 positions agree with TRBD2. The junction had 4 bases not matched to a gene; V was cut back by 6 bases and J by 1 base. There are 16 residues in the CDR3. Looked up from germline, CDR1 is SGHTA and CDR2 is FQGNSA. The CDR3 DNA reads as TGTGCCAGCAGGTTAACTAGCGGGAGGAACACCGGGGAGCTGTTTTTT. Protein: CASRLTSGRNTGELFF.

The chain links TRBV20-1 to TRBJ2-7; either TRBD1 or TRBD2 may fit D (5 bases each). V was shortened by 2 bases and J by 1 base, with 12 bases between the two germline ends. There are 14 residues in the CDR3. Germline CDR1 reads DFQATT; CDR2 reads SNEGSKA (reference sequence). CDR3 in DNA: TGCAGTGCTAGACAACGGGACGGTTCCTACGAGCAGTACTTC. It translates to CSARQRDGSYEQYF.

This rearrangement joins TRBV7-9 to TRBJ2-5; no reliable D call. The V end lost 3 bases, the J end lost 1 base, and 9 bases lay between the germline ends. In germline, CDR1 is SEHNR, CDR2 FQNEAQ (reference sequence). This CDR3 is 14 amino acids long. The CDR3 region has the DNA TGTGCCAGCAGCTTTGCACAGATCCAAGAGACCCAGTACTTC. Its translation is CASSFAQIQETQYF.

This sequence joins TRBV2 and TRBJ2-7; D ambiguous. The CDR3 totals 15 residues. V lost 2 bases, J lost 3 bases, and 14 bases lay in between. Germline V gene data show CDR1 as SNHLY and CDR2 as FYNNEI. In nucleotides, the CDR3 is TGTGCCAGCAGTGAAAACAACCCAGGCGGCTACGAGCAGTACTTC. Protein product: CASSENNPGGYEQYF.

The chain joins TRBV5-4 to TRBJ2-7, with TRBD2 as a possible D gene (6 bases). The CDR3 spans 13 residues. Trimming cost V 0 bases and J 5 bases, with 9 bases left between them. From germline, CDR1 is SGHNT and CDR2 YYREEE (reference sequence). Here the CDR3 reads CASSLGWGDEQYF. CDR3 coding DNA: TGTGCCAGCAGCTTGGGTTGGGGGGACGAGCAGTACTTC. Full variable domain (outside the CDR3, taken from reference TRBV5-4 and TRBJ2-7): ETGVTQSPTHLIKTRGQQVTLRCSSQSGHNTVSWYQQALGQGPQFIFQYYREEENGRGNFPPRFSGLQFPNYSSELNVNALELDDSALYLCASSLGWGDEQYFGPGTRLTVT.

This clonotype was counted ten times or more. The chain recombines TRBV10-2 with TRBJ2-6; a possible D gene is TRBD2 (7 bases). This CDR3 contains 19 residues. Between the trimmed V and J ends, which lost 4 bases and 0 bases, there was a span of 19 bases. Germline V CDR1 and CDR2: WSHSY, SAAADI. The CDR3 DNA sequence: TGCGCCAGCAGTGCCGACGCGACGGGGGGCTTCTCTGGGGCCAACGTCCTGACTTTC. Amino acids: CASSADATGGFSGANVLTF.

The chain has TRBV9 and TRBJ2-7; TRBD2 might be the D (5 bases). V was clipped by 0 bases and J by 3 bases, with 10 bases between them. There are 14 residues in the CDR3. Germline values: CDR1 SGDLS, CDR2 YYNGEE. CDR3 in amino acids: CASSVDGLIYEQYF. The CDR3 nucleotides read TGTGCCAGCAGCGTAGACGGACTGATCTACGAGCAGTACTTC.

Many counts were recorded for this clonotype. The chain is built from TRBV29-1 and TRBJ1-1, with D possibly TRBD1 on 6 matching bases. The germline gives CDR1 SQVTM, CDR2 ANQGSEA. This CDR3 is 12 amino acids long. The V end was cut by 7 bases, the J end by 1 base, with 10 bases between. This CDR3 is CSAGQKNTEAFF. CDR3 bases: TGCAGCGCTGGACAGAAGAACACTGAAGCTTTCTTT.

The chain employs TRBV12-3 or TRBV12-4 and TRBJ2-1, with D maybe TRBD2 (5 bases). The V end lost 1 base, the J end lost 10 bases, and 26 bases lay between the germline ends. The CDR3 contains 18 residues. The CDR3 spells CASSLVHGGLGYGVEQFF. The CDR3 DNA follows: TGTGCCAGCAGTTTAGTTCACGGAGGCCTAGGTTATGGGGTAGAGCAGTTCTTC.